The 21 T cell receptor beta chains below all came from one sample that was sequenced in a study of Graves' ophthalmopathy and Graves' hyperthyroidism. RNA transcripts served as template for amplifying TCR beta CDR3 sequences. The first round was an RT-PCR with HTBI primers, and the second round was a multiplex PCR. TCRdb independently ran MiXCR on the multiplex PCR reads; one entry per CDR3 protein. The data show a few hundred thousand distinct CDR3 sequences, roughly 17% seen once. Input material: peripheral blood. The receptor set was obtained from an adult man with Graves' ophthalmopathy.

This clonotype appeared many times. The chain has TRBV29-1 and TRBJ2-2; D uncertain. CDR1 and CDR2 (germline): SQVTM, ANQGSEA. The CDR3 is made up of 13 amino acids. Trimming took off 3 bases at V and 2 bases at J, with 7 bases between the two ends. The CDR3 sequence is CSVEVPNTGELFF. In DNA, the CDR3 is TGCAGCGTTGAGGTCCCTAACACCGGGGAGCTGTTTTTT.

Ten or more counts support this clonotype. One end of the junction is discordant with germline, which a read error may explain. The chain recombines TRBV5-1 with TRBJ1-1; D gene ambiguous. The CDR3 length is 13 residues. CDR1 SGHRS and CDR2 YFSETQ come from the germline V gene. The DNA of the CDR3 is TGCGCCAACAGCTTGCAAAGGGCTACTGAAGCTTTCTTT. Translation: CANSLQRATEAFF.

This clonotype appeared many times. The rearrangement links TRBV13 to TRBJ2-5; D gene ambiguous. This CDR3 has 14 amino acids. Looked up from germline, CDR1 is PRHDT and CDR2 is FYEKMQ (reference sequence). Trimming removed 1 base from V and 5 bases from J, with 11 bases in between. The CDR3 spells CASSLEGSTETQYF. Here the CDR3 DNA reads TGTGCCAGCAGCTTAGAAGGTAGCACGGAGACCCAGTACTTC.

This clonotype occurred many times. This chain joins TRBV15 and TRBJ2-7; D is perhaps TRBD2 (5 bases). From germline, CDR1 is LNHNV and CDR2 YYDKDF (reference sequence). V lost 4 bases, J lost 0 bases, and 13 bases lay in between. The CDR3 has 15 residues. The DNA for the CDR3 is TGTGCCACCAGCATTTCTCCGGGGATCTCCTACGAGCAGTACTTC. The encoded protein is CATSISPGISYEQYF.

The V call is TRBV12-3 or TRBV12-4, the J call TRBJ1-5; D possibly corresponds to TRBD1 (6 bases). V was shortened by 1 base and J by 12 bases, with 13 bases between the two germline ends. The CDR3 length is 13 residues. CDR3 nucleotide sequence: TGTGCCAGCAGTTTAGTTGAGGGGGGGAGCCAGCATTTT. It translates to CASSLVEGGSQHF.

This clonotype has ten or more counts. The chain has TRBV30 and TRBJ1-1, with D possibly TRBD1 on 5 matching bases. V was trimmed by 4 bases and J by 2 bases, leaving 14 bases between them. The CDR3 extends over 14 amino acids. The germline V gene encodes CDR1 GTSNPN and CDR2 SVGIG (reference sequence). CDR3 DNA sequence: TGTGCCTGGAACAGTGGACACCTTAACACTGAAGCTTTCTTT. Protein: CAWNSGHLNTEAFF. The full variable domain, in which reference TRBV30 and TRBJ1-1 provide the parts outside the CDR3, is SQTIHQWPATLVQPVGSPLSLECTVEGTSNPNLYWYRQAAGRGLQLLFYSVGIGQISSEVPQNLSASRPQDRQFILSSKKLLLSDSGFYLCAWNSGHLNTEAFFGQGTRLTVV.

This clonotype was seen ten or more times. This chain joins TRBV6-5 and TRBJ1-2, with 7 bases aligning to TRBD1. Trimming at V came to 2 bases and at J to 4 bases, leaving 10 bases not matched to a gene. CDR1 MNHEY and CDR2 SVGAGI come from the germline V gene. The CDR3 extends over 16 amino acids. The CDR3 sequence: CASSYSRRGLPYGYTF. The DNA of the CDR3 is TGTGCCAGCAGTTACAGTCGCAGGGGGTTACCCTATGGCTACACCTTC.

This clonotype was recorded many times. This sequence joins TRBV7-2 and TRBJ1-5; unclear D gene. CDR3 length: 16 amino acids. Trimming removed 1 base at V and 2 bases at J, with 12 bases between. Germline loops: CDR1 SGHTA, CDR2 FQGNSA. Here the CDR3 DNA reads TGTGCCAGCAGCTTAGGGCCAGTTATAGGCAATCAGCCCCAGCATTTT. Protein product: CASSLGPVIGNQPQHF.

In this sample, this clonotype turned up many times. The chain has TRBV24-1 and TRBJ2-2; D is uncertain. V lost 3 bases, J lost 0 bases, and 16 bases lay in between. The CDR3 is 18 residues long. CDR1 KGHDR and CDR2 SFDVKD come from the germline V gene. This chain's CDR3 is CATSDTARTPSNTGELFF. The CDR3 DNA reads TGTGCCACCAGTGATACGGCCAGGACGCCTTCGAACACCGGGGAGCTGTTTTTT.

This clonotype was seen at least ten times. The V gene is TRBV4-1, the J gene TRBJ1-1; no definite D call. Trimming took 4 bases from V and 4 from J, leaving 13 bases between them. The CDR3 runs 14 residues. CDR1 is MGHRA and CDR2 is YSYEKL in the germline V gene. Written as DNA, the CDR3 is TGCGCCAGCAGCCGCCCCTGGCGGGGCACTGAAGCTTTCTTT. It codes for CASSRPWRGTEAFF.

V gene TRBV7-8 combines with J gene TRBJ2-7, with TRBD1 matching 12 bases. Germline lookup yields CDR1 SGHVS and CDR2 FQNEAQ. With V trimmed by 5 bases and J by 3 bases, 8 bases remained unmatched. The CDR3 is made up of 16 amino acids. CDR3 DNA: TGTGCCAGCAGCGCACGGGACAGGGGGCCTGACTACGAGCAGTACTTC. It yields the protein CASSARDRGPDYEQYF.

At least ten counts were recorded for this clonotype. The gene calls are TRBV6-5 and TRBJ2-7, with D unresolved. V shed 4 bases and J shed 0 bases, with 10 bases lying between them. The CDR3 sequence is 14 residues long. Germline lookup yields CDR1 MNHEY and CDR2 SVGAGI. The DNA of the CDR3 is TGTGCCAGCAGTTGGACGGATAGCTCCTACGAGCAGTACTTC. This translates into CASSWTDSSYEQYF.

The chain couples TRBV27 to TRBJ1-2; D gene unclear. V shed 5 bases and J shed 0 bases, with 13 bases lying between them. Germline V CDR1 and CDR2: MNHEY, SMNVEV (reference sequence). CDR3 length equals 15 residues. The CDR3 protein is CASSMIDGPNYGYTF. The CDR3 DNA is TGTGCCAGCAGTATGATAGACGGTCCTAACTATGGCTACACCTTC.

A remark on this clonotype: An end of the junction differs from the germline gene, which may be a read error. The chain links TRBV11-3 to TRBJ1-2, with D possibly being TRBD1 (6 bases). The CDR3 totals 13 residues. Germline V gene lookup returns CDR1 SGHNT and CDR2 YENEEA. The CDR3 loop reads CASSDETGYGCTF. The CDR3 coding sequence is TGTGCCAGCAGTGACGAGACAGGCTATGGCTGCACCTTC. Full variable domain (missing parts from reference TRBV11-3 and TRBJ1-2): EAGVVQSPRYKIIEKKQPVAFWCNPISGHNTLYWYLQNLGQGPELLIRYENEEAVDDSQLPKDRFSAERLKGVDSTLKIQPAELGDSAVYLCASSDETGYGCTFGSGTRLTVV.

Many counts were recorded for this clonotype. The chain joins TRBV6-1 to TRBJ2-2; possible D gene TRBD2, 5 bases. CDR1 is MNHNS, CDR2 SASEGT, per germline. Trimming took 5 bases from V and 5 from J, leaving 9 bases between them. The CDR3 loop spans 13 amino acids. The CDR3 sequence is CASSRGRTGELFF. Written as DNA, the CDR3 is TGTGCCAGCAGTCGTGGGAGAACCGGGGAGCTGTTTTTT.

This clonotype was seen ten or more times. The V gene is TRBV20-1, the J gene TRBJ2-5; D is perhaps TRBD2 (6 bases). Germline V gives CDR1 DFQATT, CDR2 SNEGSKA (reference sequence). The CDR3 runs to 15 residues. Trimming took 5 bases from V and 1 from J, leaving 17 bases between them. The DNA of the CDR3 is TGCAGTGCTGGCTTCGGGGGTGCGGTCCAAGAGACCCAGTACTTC. This codes for CSAGFGGAVQETQYF.

This clonotype was seen repeatedly, ten times or more. The V call is TRBV28, the J call TRBJ1-5; TRBD1 agrees at 7 bases. This CDR3 is 16 amino acids long. The V gene's germline CDR1 is MDHEN and CDR2 SYDVKM. V dropped 5 bases and J dropped 2; count of bases not matched to a gene: 9. CDR3 loop: CASSAPGGSGNQPQHF. CDR3 DNA sequence: TGTGCCAGCAGTGCTCCAGGGGGGAGCGGCAATCAGCCCCAGCATTTT.

There are many counts of this clonotype. The CDR3 loop reads CASSPGVGANVLTF. The CDR3 DNA is TGTGCCAGCTCCCCGGGGGTTGGGGCCAACGTCCTGACTTTC. The genes are TRBV18 and TRBJ2-6; the D gene is possibly TRBD2 (6 bases). This CDR3 is 14 amino acids long. V was cut by 6 bases and J by 3 bases, with 9 bases left in between. Germline V CDR1 and CDR2: KGHSH, LQKENI.

Ten or more counts support this clonotype. V is TRBV20-1 and J is TRBJ2-2, with 11 nucleotides matching TRBD2. This CDR3 is 15 amino acids long. Trimming took 2 bases from V and 4 from J; bases not matched to a gene: 3. Per the germline V gene, CDR1 is DFQATT and CDR2 is SNEGSKA (reference sequence). This CDR3 is CSARFLAGGTGELFF. The CDR3 DNA reads as TGCAGTGCTAGATTTCTAGCGGGGGGCACCGGGGAGCTGTTTTTT.

This clonotype was recorded many times. The chain carries TRBV7-2 and TRBJ2-5; 13 bases line up with TRBD2. CDR3 length equals 16 residues. The V gene's germline CDR1 is SGHTA and CDR2 FQGNSA. Trimming cost V 5 bases and J 5 bases; bases outside gene matches: 8. DNA for the CDR3: TGTGCCAGCAGCGGAGGACTAGCGGGGGATCGGGAGACCCAGTACTTC. Its protein product is CASSGGLAGDRETQYF.

This clonotype was detected ten times or more. This chain uses TRBV5-1 with TRBJ2-7; D is unresolved. The CDR3 sequence is 13 residues long. Germline CDR1 and CDR2: SGHRS and YFSETQ. The ends were cut back, 3 bases at V and 1 base at J, with 8 bases in the middle. CDR3 amino acids: CASSSLLSYEQYF. The CDR3 DNA follows: TGCGCCAGCAGCTCCCTTCTATCCTACGAGCAGTACTTC.